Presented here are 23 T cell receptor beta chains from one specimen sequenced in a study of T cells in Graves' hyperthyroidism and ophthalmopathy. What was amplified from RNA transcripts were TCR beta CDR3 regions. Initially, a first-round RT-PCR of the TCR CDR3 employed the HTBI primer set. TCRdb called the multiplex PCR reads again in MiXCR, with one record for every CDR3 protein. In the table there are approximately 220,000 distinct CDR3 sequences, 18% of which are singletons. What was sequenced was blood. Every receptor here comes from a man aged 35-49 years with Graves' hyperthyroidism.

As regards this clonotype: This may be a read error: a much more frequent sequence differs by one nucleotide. The chain's CDR3 is CASKIATDTLYF. The CDR3 DNA reads TGTGCCAGCAAAATCGCTACAGATACGCTGTATTTT. The V call is TRBV7-9, the J call TRBJ2-3; no clear D gene. This CDR3 comprises 12 residues. Germline assignment: CDR1 SEHNR and CDR2 FQNEAQ (reference sequence).

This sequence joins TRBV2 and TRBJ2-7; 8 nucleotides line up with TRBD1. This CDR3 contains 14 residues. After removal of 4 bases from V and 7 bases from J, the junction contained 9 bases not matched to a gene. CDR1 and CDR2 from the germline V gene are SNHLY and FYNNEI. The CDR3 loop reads CASSGAGGGGEQYF. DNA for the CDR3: TGTGCCAGCAGTGGGGCAGGGGGCGGCGGGGAGCAGTACTTC. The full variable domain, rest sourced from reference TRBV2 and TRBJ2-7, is EPEVTQTPSHQVTQMGQEVILRCVPISNHLYFYWYRQILGQKVEFLVSFYNNEISEKSEIFDDQFSVERPDGSNFTLKIRSTKLEDSAMYFCASSGAGGGGEQYFGPGTRLTVT.

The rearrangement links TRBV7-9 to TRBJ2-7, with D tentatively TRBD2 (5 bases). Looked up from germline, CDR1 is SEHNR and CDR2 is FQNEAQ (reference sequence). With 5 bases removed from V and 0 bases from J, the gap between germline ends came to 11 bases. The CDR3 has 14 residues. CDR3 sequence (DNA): TGTGCCAGCAGCCGAGGGCAGAGCTCCTACGAGCAGTACTTC. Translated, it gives CASSRGQSSYEQYF.

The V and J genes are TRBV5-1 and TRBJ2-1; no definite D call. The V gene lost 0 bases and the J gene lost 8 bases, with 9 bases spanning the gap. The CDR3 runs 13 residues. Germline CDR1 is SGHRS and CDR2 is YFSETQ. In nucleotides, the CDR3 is TGCGCCAGCAGCTTGGTAAGGACCCATGAGCAGTTCTTC. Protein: CASSLVRTHEQFF.

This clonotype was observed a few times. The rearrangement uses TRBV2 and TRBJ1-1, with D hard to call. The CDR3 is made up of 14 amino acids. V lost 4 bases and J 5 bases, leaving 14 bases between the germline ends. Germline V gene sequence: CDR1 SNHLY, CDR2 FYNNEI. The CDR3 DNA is TGTGCCAGCAGTGCGGAGCGTTCGGAAACTGAAGCTTTCTTT. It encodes CASSAERSETEAFF.

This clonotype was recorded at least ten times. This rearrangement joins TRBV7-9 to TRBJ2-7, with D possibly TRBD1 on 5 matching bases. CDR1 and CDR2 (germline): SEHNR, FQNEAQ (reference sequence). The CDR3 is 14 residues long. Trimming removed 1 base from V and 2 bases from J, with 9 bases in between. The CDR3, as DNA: TGTGCCAGCAGCTTAGAGACAGCTACCTACGAGCAGTACTTC. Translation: CASSLETATYEQYF.

CDR3 nucleotide sequence: TGTGCCAGCAGCTTATGGGCAGTCCCCGGGGAGCTGTTTTTT. Its translation is CASSLWAVPGELFF. This sequence joins TRBV5-4 and TRBJ2-2; no definite D call. This CDR3 has 14 residues. Germline V gene lookup returns CDR1 SGHNT and CDR2 YYREEE (reference sequence). V lost 2 bases and J 6 bases, leaving 11 bases between the germline ends.

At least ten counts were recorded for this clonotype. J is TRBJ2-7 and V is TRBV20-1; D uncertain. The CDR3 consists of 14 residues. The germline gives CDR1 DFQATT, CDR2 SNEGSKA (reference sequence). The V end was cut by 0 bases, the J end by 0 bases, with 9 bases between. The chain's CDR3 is CSAREGWVSYEQYF. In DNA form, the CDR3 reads TGCAGTGCTAGAGAGGGCTGGGTCTCCTACGAGCAGTACTTC.

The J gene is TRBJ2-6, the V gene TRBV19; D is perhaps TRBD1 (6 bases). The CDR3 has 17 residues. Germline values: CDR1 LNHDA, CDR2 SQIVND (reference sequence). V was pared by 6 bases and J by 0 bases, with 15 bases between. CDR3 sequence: CASSTGTRSSGANVLTF. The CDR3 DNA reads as TGTGCCAGTAGCACCGGGACAAGAAGCTCTGGGGCCAACGTCCTGACTTTC.

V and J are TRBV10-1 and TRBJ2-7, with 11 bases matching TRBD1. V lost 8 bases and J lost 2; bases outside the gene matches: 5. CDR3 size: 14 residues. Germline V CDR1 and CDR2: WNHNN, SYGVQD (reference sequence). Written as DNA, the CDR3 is TGCGCCAGCGATCGGGGACAGGGGGCCTACGAGCAGTACTTC. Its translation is CASDRGQGAYEQYF.

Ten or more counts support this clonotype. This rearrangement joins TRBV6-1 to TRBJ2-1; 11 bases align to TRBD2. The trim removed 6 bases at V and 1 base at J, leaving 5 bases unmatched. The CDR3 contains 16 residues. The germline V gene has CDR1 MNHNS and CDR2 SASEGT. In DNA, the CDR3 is TGTGCCAGCAGAGATCGGACTAGCGGGTCCTACAATGAGCAGTTCTTC. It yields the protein CASRDRTSGSYNEQFF.

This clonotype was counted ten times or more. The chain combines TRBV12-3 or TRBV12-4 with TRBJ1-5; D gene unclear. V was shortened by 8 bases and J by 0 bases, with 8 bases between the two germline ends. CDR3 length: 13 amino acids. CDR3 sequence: CASGIDSNQPQHF. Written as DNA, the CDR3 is TGTGCCAGCGGAATTGATAGCAATCAGCCCCAGCATTTT.

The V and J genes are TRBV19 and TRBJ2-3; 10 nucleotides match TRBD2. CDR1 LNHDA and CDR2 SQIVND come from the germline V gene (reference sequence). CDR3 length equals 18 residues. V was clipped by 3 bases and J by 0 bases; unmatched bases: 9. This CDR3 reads CASSMHLAGVTSTDTQYF. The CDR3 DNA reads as TGTGCCAGTAGTATGCACCTAGCGGGGGTGACTAGCACAGATACGCAGTATTTT.

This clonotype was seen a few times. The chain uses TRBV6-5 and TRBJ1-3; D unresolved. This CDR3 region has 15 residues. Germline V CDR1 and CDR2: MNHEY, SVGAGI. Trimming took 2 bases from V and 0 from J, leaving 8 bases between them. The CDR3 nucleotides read TGTGCCAGCAGTTACCAGTCCTACTCTGGAAACACCATATATTTT. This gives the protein CASSYQSYSGNTIYF.

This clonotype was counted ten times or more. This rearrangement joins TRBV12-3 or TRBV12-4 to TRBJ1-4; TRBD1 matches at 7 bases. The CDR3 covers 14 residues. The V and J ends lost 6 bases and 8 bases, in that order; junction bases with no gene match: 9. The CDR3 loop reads CASREGARGEKLFF. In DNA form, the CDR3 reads TGTGCCAGCAGAGAGGGGGCCCGAGGGGAAAAACTGTTTTTT.

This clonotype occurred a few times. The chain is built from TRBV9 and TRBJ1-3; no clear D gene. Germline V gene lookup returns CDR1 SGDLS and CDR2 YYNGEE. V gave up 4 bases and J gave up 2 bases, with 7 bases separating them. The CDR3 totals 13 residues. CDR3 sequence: CASSPPTGNTIYF. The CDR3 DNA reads TGTGCCAGCAGCCCTCCGACTGGAAACACCATATATTTT.

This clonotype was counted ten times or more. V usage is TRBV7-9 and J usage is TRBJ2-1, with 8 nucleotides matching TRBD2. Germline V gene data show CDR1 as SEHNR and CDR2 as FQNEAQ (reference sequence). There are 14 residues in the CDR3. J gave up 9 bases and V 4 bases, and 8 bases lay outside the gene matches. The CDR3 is CASSYRTSLGEQFF. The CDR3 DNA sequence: TGTGCCAGCAGCTACCGGACTAGCCTGGGTGAGCAGTTCTTC.

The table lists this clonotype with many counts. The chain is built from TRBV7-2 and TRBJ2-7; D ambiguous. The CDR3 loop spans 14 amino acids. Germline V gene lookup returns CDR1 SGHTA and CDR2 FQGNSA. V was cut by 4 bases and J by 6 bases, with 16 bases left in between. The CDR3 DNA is TGTGCCAGCAGCTCTAGTCAGCCCATGGCCGAGCAGTACTTC. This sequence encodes CASSSSQPMAEQYF.

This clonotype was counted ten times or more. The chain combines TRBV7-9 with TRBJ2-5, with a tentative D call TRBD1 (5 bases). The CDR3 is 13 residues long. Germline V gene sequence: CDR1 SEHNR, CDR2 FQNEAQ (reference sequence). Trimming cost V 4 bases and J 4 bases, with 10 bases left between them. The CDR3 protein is CASSSTAGETQYF. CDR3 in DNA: TGTGCCAGCAGCTCGACAGCCGGAGAGACCCAGTACTTC.

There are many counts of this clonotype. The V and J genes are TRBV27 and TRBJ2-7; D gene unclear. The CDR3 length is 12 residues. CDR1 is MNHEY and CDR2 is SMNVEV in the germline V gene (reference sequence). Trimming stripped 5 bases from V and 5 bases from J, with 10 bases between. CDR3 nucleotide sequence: TGTGCCAGCAGTCTCGGACGGAACGAGCAGTACTTC. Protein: CASSLGRNEQYF.

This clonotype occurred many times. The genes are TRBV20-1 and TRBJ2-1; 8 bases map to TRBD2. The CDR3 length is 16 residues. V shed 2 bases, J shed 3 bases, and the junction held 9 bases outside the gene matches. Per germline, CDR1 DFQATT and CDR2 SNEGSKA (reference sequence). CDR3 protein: CSARPSTAGVYNEQFF. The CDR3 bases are TGCAGTGCTAGACCTTCTACAGCGGGGGTCTACAATGAGCAGTTCTTC.

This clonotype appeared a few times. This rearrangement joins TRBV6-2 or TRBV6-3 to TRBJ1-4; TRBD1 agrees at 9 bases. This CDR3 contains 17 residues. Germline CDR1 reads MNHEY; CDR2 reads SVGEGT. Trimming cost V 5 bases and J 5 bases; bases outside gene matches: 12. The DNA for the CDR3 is TGTGCCAGCAGTAACCAAGAAACGGGACAGGGAAATGAAAAACTGTTTTTT. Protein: CASSNQETGQGNEKLFF.

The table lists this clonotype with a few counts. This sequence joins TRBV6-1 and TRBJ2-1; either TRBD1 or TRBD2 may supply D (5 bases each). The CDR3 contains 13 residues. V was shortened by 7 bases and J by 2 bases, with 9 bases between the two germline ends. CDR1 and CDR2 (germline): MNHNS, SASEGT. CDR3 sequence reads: CASTRDAYNEQFF. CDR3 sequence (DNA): TGTGCCAGCACCAGGGACGCCTACAATGAGCAGTTCTTC.